Listed below are T cell receptor beta chains from one sample, sequenced in a study of CD8+ T cells in alopecia areata. TCRdb's table, derived via immunoSEQ multiplex PCR, lists solely in-frame clones and lacks some. This table has 90,000 to 130,000 clones, about 50% appearing once. The sequencing input was NKG2D-low CD8+ T cells sorted from blood. These TCRs come from a human donor with alopecia areata. Each CDR3 is given with its conserved first and last residue. A D gene is named only where the DNA matches it firmly. Size is stated for part of the rows, as once, few or many counts, or as a class when the clone is expanded.

once,TRBV29-1,TRBJ2-2,.,CSVEEGQVTGELFF,TGCAGCGTTGAGGAAGGGCAGGTCACCGGGGAGCTGTTTTTT
.,TRBV9,TRBJ2-1,TRBD2,CASSVSGSTDEQFF,TGTGCCAGCAGCGTTAGCGGGAGTACGGATGAGCAGTTCTTC
.,TRBV4-1,TRBJ2-1,.,CASSQPLQGGEEQFF,TGCGCCAGCAGCCAGCCGTTACAGGGTGGAGAAGAGCAGTTCTTC
few,TRBV5-1,TRBJ2-7,.,CANQTGLYEQYF,TGCGCCAACCAGACGGGGCTCTACGAGCAGTACTTC
few,TRBV29-1,TRBJ2-6,.,CSVEEQHPGANVLTF,TGCAGCGTTGAAGAACAGCATCCTGGGGCCAACGTCCTGACTTTC
.,TRBV4-1,TRBJ1-1,.,CASSQGMNTEAFF,TGCGCCAGCAGCCAAGGGATGAACACTGAAGCTTTCTTT
few,TRBV28,TRBJ2-7,TRBD2,CASSLGGSLNEQYF,TGTGCCAGCAGTTTAGGCGGGAGCCTGAACGAGCAGTACTTC
few,TRBV27,TRBJ2-7,TRBD1,CASSVGQVSYEQYF,TGTGCCAGCAGTGTGGGACAGGTCTCCTACGAGCAGTACTTC
.,TRBV7-9,TRBJ2-2,.,CASSFETSLDTGELFF,TGTGCCAGCAGCTTCGAGACTAGTCTGGACACCGGGGAGCTGTTTTTT
few,TRBV7-3,TRBJ2-1,.,CASSLLKGYNEQFF,TGTGCCAGCAGCTTATTAAAAGGGTACAATGAGCAGTTCTTC
few,TRBV6-6,TRBJ2-7,.,CASSLPVYEQYF,TGTGCCAGCAGCCTACCGGTCTACGAGCAGTACTTC
.,TRBV25-1,TRBJ1-1,.,CASSPGRNTEAFF,TGTGCCAGCAGTCCGGGGAGGAACACTGAAGCTTTCTTT
.,TRBV9,TRBJ2-7,.,CASSETGSEQYF,TGTGCCAGCAGCGAAACAGGGAGCGAGCAGTACTTC
.,TRBV19,TRBJ1-5,.,CASGSFVSNQPQHF,TGTGCCAGTGGGTCATTTGTTAGCAATCAGCCCCAGCATTTT
few,TRBV27,TRBJ2-5,TRBD2,CASSRGSGRFQETQYF,TGTGCCAGCAGCCGCGGGAGCGGGAGGTTCCAAGAGACCCAGTACTTC
.,TRBV12-5,TRBJ2-3,TRBD2,CASGRLAGGTDTQYF,TGTGCTAGTGGCCGACTAGCGGGAGGCACAGATACGCAGTATTTT
.,TRBV7-3,TRBJ2-2,TRBD1,CASSFATDRDTGELFF,TGTGCCAGCAGTTTCGCTACAGACAGGGACACCGGGGAGCTGTTTTTT
.,TRBV7-9,TRBJ2-7,TRBD2,CASSSRPTGGRKYEQYF,TGTGCCAGCAGCTCCCGGCCAACGGGCGGGAGGAAATACGAGCAGTACTTC
.,TRBV11-2,TRBJ2-7,TRBD2,CASSPGLAAYEQYF,TGTGCCAGCAGCCCCGGACTAGCGGCCTACGAGCAGTACTTC
once,TRBV13,TRBJ2-7,.,CASSPSPGSENEQYF,TGTGCCAGCAGCCCATCCCCAGGGTCTGAGAACGAGCAGTACTTC
once,TRBV11-2,TRBJ1-4,.,CASSLDPDNPTNEKLFF,TGTGCCAGCAGCTTAGATCCGGACAATCCAACTAATGAAAAACTGTTTTTT
many,TRBV29-1,TRBJ2-1,.,CSVEFRDNEQFF,TGCAGCGTTGAGTTCAGGGACAATGAGCAGTTCTTC
.,TRBV11-1,TRBJ2-1,.,CASSSLAMGDNEQFF,TGTGCCAGCAGCTCATTAGCGATGGGTGACAATGAGCAGTTCTTC
few,TRBV2,TRBJ1-1,.,CASEGPTDEAFF,TGTGCCAGTGAGGGGCCGACAGACGAAGCTTTCTTT
.,TRBV6-5,TRBJ2-7,TRBD2,CASSYGLAGYEQYF,TGTGCCAGCAGTTACGGGCTAGCGGGTTACGAGCAGTACTTC
.,TRBV29-1,TRBJ1-2,TRBD1,CSVDRQGSHGYTF,TGCAGCGTGGACAGACAGGGATCCCATGGCTACACCTTC
.,TRBV15,TRBJ2-5,.,CATSNPQAGETQYF,TGTGCCACCAGCAACCCACAAGCCGGCGAGACCCAGTACTTC
.,TRBV7-8,TRBJ2-5,.,CASSLSREGQYF,TGTGCCAGCAGCTTATCCAGGGAAGGCCAGTACTTC
.,TRBV7-9,TRBJ1-5,.,CASSLANKGANQPQHF,TGTGCCAGCAGCTTAGCGAATAAGGGAGCCAACCAGCCCCAGCATTTT
.,TRBV29-1,TRBJ2-1,.,CSVEGGLSGGNEQFF,TGCAGCGTTGAGGGCGGACTGTCTGGTGGAAATGAGCAGTTCTTC
.,TRBV27,TRBJ2-7,TRBD2,CASSVGLAGAYEQYF,TGTGCCAGCAGTGTGGGACTAGCGGGAGCCTACGAGCAGTACTTC
.,TRBV29-1,TRBJ1-2,TRBD1,CSVRGEGNYGYTF,TGCAGCGTCAGGGGGGAGGGGAACTATGGCTACACCTTC
.,TRBV5-1,TRBJ2-7,.,CASSRPGTHSYEQYF,TGCGCCAGCAGCAGGCCCGGGACACACTCCTACGAGCAGTACTTC
.,TRBV5-1,TRBJ1-1,.,CASSEDRGRRYGAFF,TGCGCCAGCAGCGAAGACAGAGGACGCCGTTATGGAGCTTTCTTT
few,TRBV19,TRBJ1-1,.,CASSITSGMLNTEAFF,TGTGCCAGTAGTATTACGTCGGGCATGCTGAACACTGAAGCTTTCTTT
few,TRBV2,TRBJ1-5,.,CASRPGTGGPQHF,TGTGCCAGCCGACCCGGGACGGGAGGGCCCCAGCATTTT
few,TRBV19,TRBJ1-1,.,CASSLPSAGDTEAFF,TGTGCCAGTAGTCTACCCTCGGCCGGTGACACTGAAGCTTTCTTT
.,TRBV6-6,TRBJ2-3,TRBD2,CASSKAGASTDTQYF,TGTGCCAGCAGTAAAGCGGGAGCTAGCACAGATACGCAGTATTTT
.,TRBV2,TRBJ2-7,TRBD1,CASSAVTGTPYEQYF,TGTGCCAGCAGTGCCGTGACAGGGACGCCCTACGAGCAGTACTTC
.,TRBV13,TRBJ1-2,.,CASSLWASNYGYTF,TGTGCCAGCAGCTTATGGGCCAGCAACTATGGCTACACCTTC